A single sample gave rise to the 27 T cell receptor beta chains below, sequenced in a study of T cell repertoires in cytomegalovirus infection. TCRdb passed the reads through MiXCR, listing each CDR3 protein once. The sample yields roughly 500,000 distinct CDR3 sequences, 16% seen once. Material for sequencing was CD8+ T cells from PBMCs. The receptors were gathered from a human donor in good health (CMV status not recorded). Some clones in this sample may be carry-over from other donors' samples.

The chain has TRBV5-4 and TRBJ2-1, with D uncertain. The V and J ends lost 3 bases and 3 bases respectively, with 13 bases between them. The germline V gene encodes CDR1 SGHNT and CDR2 YYREEE (reference sequence). The CDR3 contains 15 residues. CDR3 DNA sequence: TGTGCCAGCAGCTACCGTGAACTTCTCTACAATGAGCAGTTCTTC. Amino acid sequence: CASSYRELLYNEQFF.

The chain recombines TRBV2 with TRBJ1-1; D is ambiguous. Germline CDR1 reads SNHLY; CDR2 reads FYNNEI. Deletions cut 2 bases from V and 13 bases from J, with 14 bases between. The CDR3 contains 12 residues. CDR3 nucleotides: TGTGCCAGCAGTGAAAACGGGGTACGTGATTTCTTT. This codes for CASSENGVRDFF.

V is TRBV6-1 and J is TRBJ1-1, with a possible D match to TRBD1 (5 bases). In germline, CDR1 is MNHNS, CDR2 SASEGT. Trimming stripped 6 bases from V and 6 bases from J, with 8 bases between. This CDR3 spans 11 amino acids. Here the CDR3 DNA reads TGTGCCAGCAGGAGGGGTGCTGAAGCTTTCTTT. It encodes CASRRGAEAFF.

This clonotype was seen at least ten times. The V call is TRBV7-2, the J call TRBJ1-2; 7 bases are shared with TRBD1. The CDR3 spans 15 residues. The germline CDR1 and CDR2 sequences are SGHTA and FQGNSA. Germline trimming cut 5 bases from V and 0 bases from J; bases unmatched to any gene: 6. The CDR3 reads CASSTGTASNYGYTF. The DNA for the CDR3 is TGTGCCAGCAGCACCGGGACAGCCTCTAACTATGGCTACACCTTC.

This clonotype appeared many times. This chain links TRBV7-9 with TRBJ1-2, with a possible D match to TRBD1 (6 bases). The CDR3 is 15 residues long. Trimming cost V 0 bases and J 6 bases, with 14 bases left between them. Germline assignment: CDR1 SEHNR and CDR2 FQNEAQ (reference sequence). The CDR3 nucleotides read TGTGCCAGCAGCTTAGCCCTCTCAGGGGAGGATGGCTACACCTTC. This codes for CASSLALSGEDGYTF.

This clonotype has a handful of counts. The rearrangement links TRBV19 to TRBJ1-1; no reliable D call. This CDR3 region has 17 residues. V dropped 2 bases and J dropped 0 bases, with 16 bases sitting between them. Per the germline V gene, CDR1 is LNHDA and CDR2 is SQIVND (reference sequence). The CDR3 DNA reads TGTGCCAGTAGTATATCCCCCCTGGAGGGAATGAACACTGAAGCTTTCTTT. It codes for CASSISPLEGMNTEAFF.

V and J are TRBV29-1 and TRBJ2-3; a possible D gene is TRBD2 (7 bases). The CDR3 contains 13 residues. Germline CDR1 reads SQVTM; CDR2 reads ANQGSEA. The CDR3 DNA sequence: TGCAGTGTGAGGGGGGGGTCGACAGATACGCAGTATTTT. Amino acid sequence: CSVRGGSTDTQYF.

This clonotype was counted only a few times. The chain uses TRBV4-1 and TRBJ1-2; the D gene is possibly TRBD1 (5 bases). This CDR3 comprises 16 residues. V dropped 6 bases and J dropped 5 bases, with 22 bases sitting between them. Germline lookup yields CDR1 MGHRA and CDR2 YSYEKL. DNA for the CDR3: TGCGCCAGCAGAGACGAGGGAAGGGGATTTTGGTATGGCTACACCTTC. Translated, it gives CASRDEGRGFWYGYTF.

This clonotype was seen ten or more times. The chain carries TRBV6-1 and TRBJ2-6; 10 bases are shared with TRBD1. This CDR3 is 23 amino acids long. The germline V gene encodes CDR1 MNHNS and CDR2 SASEGT. Unmatched junction bases numbered 19, after V lost 0 bases and J lost 2 bases. CDR3 in DNA: TGTGCCAGCAGTGAAGCAAGCCCGCACTTGACAGGGGGCCTTTTCACTGGGGCCAACGTCCTGACTTTC. Translated, it gives CASSEASPHLTGGLFTGANVLTF.

In this sample, this clonotype turned up many times. The rearrangement uses TRBV27 and TRBJ2-3; unclear D gene. From germline, CDR1 is MNHEY and CDR2 SMNVEV (reference sequence). Deletions cut 8 bases from V and 4 bases from J, with 19 bases between. CDR3 length: 15 residues. The CDR3 loop reads CASGPWRGSADTQYF. The CDR3 region has the DNA TGTGCCAGCGGCCCGTGGAGAGGTTCAGCAGATACGCAGTATTTT.

In this sample, this clonotype turned up a few times. The chain recombines TRBV7-9 with TRBJ1-4; possibly TRBD1 for D (5 bases). Per germline, CDR1 SEHNR and CDR2 FQNEAQ (reference sequence). Trimming removed 5 bases at V and 2 bases at J, with 9 bases between. The CDR3 contains 14 residues. The CDR3 is CASSLAGTNEKLFF. The CDR3 nucleotides are TGTGCCAGCAGCCTGGCAGGGACTAATGAAAAACTGTTTTTT.

This clonotype has a count of ten or more. The chain joins TRBV7-3 to TRBJ2-1; D tentatively fits TRBD1 or TRBD2 (6 bases each). CDR3 length: 16 amino acids. Germline CDR1 reads SGHTA; CDR2 reads FQGTGA. V was shortened by 7 bases and J by 7 bases, with 23 bases between the two germline ends. The CDR3 DNA reads TGTGCCAGCACCACCTTGGGGGGCCAACAACCGAATGAGCAGTTCTTC. Residues: CASTTLGGQQPNEQFF.

This clonotype has a count of ten or more. CDR3 DNA: TGTGCCAGCAGCTTCTGGACTAGCGGGGGGGGTTACAATGAGCAGTTCTTC. This codes for CASSFWTSGGGYNEQFF. V gene TRBV11-2 combines with J gene TRBJ2-1; the match to TRBD2 covers 15 bases. The J segment lost 4 bases and the V segment lost 3 bases, leaving 4 bases of the junction unmatched. The germline V gene has CDR1 SGHAT and CDR2 FQNNGV. This CDR3 spans 17 amino acids. Full variable domain (rest looked up from reference TRBV11-2 and TRBJ2-1): EAGVAQSPRYKIIEKRQSVAFWCNPISGHATLYWYQQILGQGPKLLIQFQNNGVVDDSQLPKDRFSAERLKGVDSTLKIQPAKLEDSAVYLCASSFWTSGGGYNEQFFGPGTRLTVL.

The chain carries TRBV11-2 and TRBJ1-1; perhaps TRBD1 as D (5 bases). Germline CDR1 reads SGHAT; CDR2 reads FQNNGV. The V and J ends lost 1 base and 9 bases respectively, with 15 bases between them. This CDR3 contains 14 residues. CDR3 amino acids: CASSLATADRKAFF. As DNA, the CDR3 is TGTGCCAGCAGCTTAGCGACCGCCGACAGAAAAGCTTTCTTT.

This clonotype was picked up a small number of times. This rearrangement joins TRBV29-1 to TRBJ2-1; D is perhaps TRBD2 (6 bases). Germline values: CDR1 SQVTM, CDR2 ANQGSEA. The CDR3 runs 12 residues. The CDR3 spells CSPTRRDNEQFF. The CDR3 nucleotides read TGCAGTCCTACTAGGAGGGACAATGAGCAGTTCTTC.

This clonotype was counted a few times. The chain employs TRBV27 and TRBJ2-7; D gene uncertain. Germline loops: CDR1 MNHEY, CDR2 SMNVEV (reference sequence). Trimming took off 3 bases at V and 6 bases at J, with 15 bases between the two ends. The CDR3 contains 14 residues. The CDR3 protein is CASSFYGARSEQYF. CDR3 in DNA: TGTGCCAGCAGTTTTTACGGCGCTCGAAGCGAGCAGTACTTC.

With regard to this clonotype: This sequence may be a read error, since a much larger clone differs from it by one base. The rearrangement links TRBV5-6 to TRBJ1-6; 8 bases are shared with TRBD1. This CDR3 region has 15 residues. CDR1 is SGHDT and CDR2 is YYEEEE in the germline V gene. CDR3 protein: CVSSFPQGAFSPLHF. The CDR3 nucleotides read TGTGTCAGCAGCTTTCCGCAGGGGGCATTTTCACCCCTCCACTTT.

This clonotype was counted a few times. The chain recombines TRBV7-9 with TRBJ2-3; TRBD2 aligns across 8 bases. The V gene's germline CDR1 is SEHNR and CDR2 FQNEAQ (reference sequence). V lost 3 bases to trimming and J lost 5 bases; unmatched junction nucleotides: 7. This CDR3 has 15 residues. CDR3: CASSFDGGAGDTQYF. As DNA, the CDR3 is TGTGCCAGCAGCTTCGACGGGGGGGCCGGAGATACGCAGTATTTT. The complete variable domain, with remaining parts taken from reference TRBV7-9 and TRBJ2-3, reads DTGVSQNPRHKITKRGQNVTFRCDPISEHNRLYWYRQTLGQGPEFLTYFQNEAQLEKSRLLSDRFSAERPKGSFSTLEIQRTEQGDSAMYLCASSFDGGAGDTQYFGPGTRLTVL.

This clonotype was seen many times. This sequence joins TRBV7-6 and TRBJ2-1; D is ambiguous. With 5 bases removed from V and 0 bases from J, the gap between germline ends came to 14 bases. This CDR3 is built from 16 residues. Germline CDR1 and CDR2: SGHVS and FNYEAQ. The CDR3: CASSRFPDSSYNEQFF. CDR3 sequence (DNA): TGTGCCAGCAGCCGGTTTCCGGATAGCTCCTACAATGAGCAGTTCTTC.

There are many counts of this clonotype. The chain has TRBV9 and TRBJ1-3; the D is unclear. Germline CDR1 reads SGDLS; CDR2 reads YYNGEE. This CDR3 spans 14 amino acids. Between the trimmed V and J ends, which lost 0 bases and 1 base, there was a span of 5 bases. As DNA, the CDR3 is TGTGCCAGCAGCGTAGGGAGATCTGGAAACACCATATATTTT. Translation: CASSVGRSGNTIYF.

The chain combines TRBV27 with TRBJ2-1; 10 nucleotides agree with TRBD2. Trimming removed 4 bases from V and 4 bases from J; junction bases left unmatched: 7. Germline V gene data show CDR1 as MNHEY and CDR2 as SMNVEV (reference sequence). The CDR3 is made up of 16 amino acids. The CDR3, as DNA: TGTGCCAGCAGTTCCCTACTAGCGGGATGGTACAATGAGCAGTTCTTC. Residues: CASSSLLAGWYNEQFF.

This clonotype was counted ten times or more. This chain joins TRBV7-2 and TRBJ1-1, with D hard to call. Germline V gene lookup returns CDR1 SGHTA and CDR2 FQGNSA. This CDR3 contains 15 residues. Trimming removed 5 bases from V and 1 base from J, with 14 bases in between. The CDR3: CASSPLLRRNTEAFF. For the CDR3, the DNA is TGTGCCAGCAGCCCCCTCCTGCGTAGGAACACTGAAGCTTTCTTT.

This clonotype was detected ten times or more. The gene calls are TRBV11-2 and TRBJ2-7; D remains ambiguous. From germline, CDR1 is SGHAT and CDR2 FQNNGV. The CDR3 has 13 amino acids. V gave up 5 bases and J gave up 2 bases, with 10 bases separating them. The CDR3 bases are TGTGCCAGCAGCCCCTCAACCGCCTACGAGCAGTACTTC. Translation: CASSPSTAYEQYF.

This clonotype has ten or more counts. This rearrangement joins TRBV7-6 to TRBJ1-5; tentatively, D is TRBD1 (5 bases). Per germline, CDR1 SGHVS and CDR2 FNYEAQ. The CDR3 runs to 15 residues. V lost 5 bases, J lost 2 bases, and 13 bases lay in between. CDR3 nucleotide sequence: TGTGCCAGCAGCAAAACGGGGGGTGGCAATCAGCCCCAGCATTTT. It encodes CASSKTGGGNQPQHF.

This clonotype was detected many times. The chain combines TRBV6-5 with TRBJ2-7, with D perhaps TRBD1 (5 bases). The V gene's germline CDR1 is MNHEY and CDR2 SVGAGI. The CDR3 runs to 14 residues. The V end was cut by 0 bases, the J end by 3 bases, with 9 bases between. CDR3 nucleotides: TGTGCCAGCAGTTACTCGGAAGGGGTCTACGAGCAGTACTTC. Its translation: CASSYSEGVYEQYF.

This clonotype was counted many times. The rearrangement links TRBV7-6 to TRBJ1-1, with D tentatively TRBD1 (6 bases). CDR1 is SGHVS, CDR2 FNYEAQ, per germline. Trimming shortened V by 1 base and J by 7 bases, and 13 bases separated the two germline ends. The CDR3 spans 14 residues. In nucleotides, the CDR3 is TGTGCCAGCAGCTTAGGTCAGGGGCTCGGTGAAGCTTTCTTT. Protein product: CASSLGQGLGEAFF.

In this sample, this clonotype turned up many times. The chain recombines TRBV7-8 with TRBJ1-5; D perhaps matches TRBD1 (6 bases). Germline loops: CDR1 SGHVS, CDR2 FQNEAQ. The CDR3 extends over 14 amino acids. V was trimmed by 4 bases and J by 4 bases, leaving 11 bases between them. CDR3 bases: TGTGCCAGCAGCTACAGGGTTGGGAATCAGCCCCAGCATTTT. This encodes CASSYRVGNQPQHF.